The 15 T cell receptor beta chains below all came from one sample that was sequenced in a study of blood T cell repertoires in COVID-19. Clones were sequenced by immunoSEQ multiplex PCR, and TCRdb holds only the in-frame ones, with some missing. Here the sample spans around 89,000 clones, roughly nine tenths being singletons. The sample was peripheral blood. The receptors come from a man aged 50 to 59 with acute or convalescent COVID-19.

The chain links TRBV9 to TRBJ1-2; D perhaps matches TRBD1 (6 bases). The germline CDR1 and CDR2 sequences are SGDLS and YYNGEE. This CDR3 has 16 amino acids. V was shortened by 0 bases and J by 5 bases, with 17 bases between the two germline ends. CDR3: CASSVATGPGGYGYTF. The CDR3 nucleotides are TGTGCCAGCAGCGTAGCTACAGGGCCGGGGGGGTATGGCTACACCTTC.

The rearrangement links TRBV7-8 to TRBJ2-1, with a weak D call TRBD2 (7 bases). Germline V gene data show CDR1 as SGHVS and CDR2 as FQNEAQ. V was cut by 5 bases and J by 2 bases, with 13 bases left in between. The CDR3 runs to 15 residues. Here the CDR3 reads CASSHGGGAYNEQFF. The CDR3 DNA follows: TGTGCCAGCAGCCACGGAGGGGGGGCCTACAATGAGCAGTTCTTC.

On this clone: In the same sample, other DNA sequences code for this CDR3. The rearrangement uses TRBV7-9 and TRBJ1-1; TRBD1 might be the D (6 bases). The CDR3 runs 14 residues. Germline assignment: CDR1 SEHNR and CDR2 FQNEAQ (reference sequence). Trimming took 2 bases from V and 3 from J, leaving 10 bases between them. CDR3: CASSLRDTDTEAFF. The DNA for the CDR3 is TGTGCCAGCAGCTTAAGGGACACGGACACTGAAGCTTTCTTT.

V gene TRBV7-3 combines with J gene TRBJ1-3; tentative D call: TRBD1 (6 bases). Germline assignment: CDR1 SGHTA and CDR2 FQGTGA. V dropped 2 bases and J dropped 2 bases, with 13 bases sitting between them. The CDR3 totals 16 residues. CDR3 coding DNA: TGTGCCAGCAGCTTATACGCCAGGGGAACTGGAAACACCATATATTTT. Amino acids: CASSLYARGTGNTIYF.

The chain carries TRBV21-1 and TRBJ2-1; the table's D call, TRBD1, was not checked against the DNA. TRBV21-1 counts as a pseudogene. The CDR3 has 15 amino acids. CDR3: CASSKEAGGNNEQFF. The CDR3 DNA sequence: TGTGCCAGCAGCAAAGAGGCAGGGGGTAACAATGAGCAGTTCTTC.

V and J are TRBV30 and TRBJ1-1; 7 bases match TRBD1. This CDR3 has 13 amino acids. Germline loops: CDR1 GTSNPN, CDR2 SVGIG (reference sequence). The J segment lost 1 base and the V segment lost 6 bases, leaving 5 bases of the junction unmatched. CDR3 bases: TGTGCCTGTAACCGGGACAGGAACACTGAAGCTTTCTTT. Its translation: CACNRDRNTEAFF.

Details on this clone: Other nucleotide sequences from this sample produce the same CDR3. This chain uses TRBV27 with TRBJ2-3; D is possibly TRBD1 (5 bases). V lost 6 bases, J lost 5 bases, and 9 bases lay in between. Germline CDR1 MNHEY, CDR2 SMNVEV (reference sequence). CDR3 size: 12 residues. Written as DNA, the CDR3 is TGTGCCAGCAGCAGGCAGGGAGATACGCAGTATTTT. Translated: CASSRQGDTQYF.

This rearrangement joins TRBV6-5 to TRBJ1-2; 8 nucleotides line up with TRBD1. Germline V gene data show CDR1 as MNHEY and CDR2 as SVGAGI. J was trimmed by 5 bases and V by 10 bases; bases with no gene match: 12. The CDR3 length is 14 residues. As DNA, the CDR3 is TGTGCCACCCTCCCCACAGGGGGTGGGTATGGCTACACCTTC. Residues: CATLPTGGGYGYTF.

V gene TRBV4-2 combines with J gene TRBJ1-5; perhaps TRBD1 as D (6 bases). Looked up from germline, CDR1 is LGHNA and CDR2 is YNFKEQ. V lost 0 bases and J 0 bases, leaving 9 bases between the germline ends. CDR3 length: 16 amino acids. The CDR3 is CASSQDTGNSNQPQHF. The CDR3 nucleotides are TGTGCCAGCAGCCAAGATACAGGGAATAGCAATCAGCCCCAGCATTTT.

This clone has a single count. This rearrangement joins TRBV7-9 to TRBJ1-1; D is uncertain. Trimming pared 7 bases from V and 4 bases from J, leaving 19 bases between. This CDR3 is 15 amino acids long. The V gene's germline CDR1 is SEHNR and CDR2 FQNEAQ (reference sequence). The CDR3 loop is CASTRYGGPGTEAFF. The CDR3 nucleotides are TGTGCCAGCACCAGGTATGGAGGTCCGGGCACTGAAGCTTTCTTT.

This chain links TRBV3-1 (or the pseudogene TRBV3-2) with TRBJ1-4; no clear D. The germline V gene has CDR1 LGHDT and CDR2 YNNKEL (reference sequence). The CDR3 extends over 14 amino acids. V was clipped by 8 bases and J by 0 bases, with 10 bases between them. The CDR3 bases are TGTGCCAGCTCCCCGGTGGCAACTAATGAAAAACTGTTTTTT. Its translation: CASSPVATNEKLFF.

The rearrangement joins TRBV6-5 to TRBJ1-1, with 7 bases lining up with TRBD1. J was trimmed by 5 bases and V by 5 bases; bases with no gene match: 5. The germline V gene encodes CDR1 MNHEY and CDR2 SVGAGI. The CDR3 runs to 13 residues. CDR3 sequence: CASSTQGGTEAFF. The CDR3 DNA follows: TGTGCCAGCAGTACCCAGGGGGGAACTGAAGCTTTCTTT.

The CDR3 coding sequence is TGTGCCAGCTCACCCTACGAAACAGGGGGCTTTGGCTACACCTTC. This translates into CASSPYETGGFGYTF. V and J are TRBV18 and TRBJ1-2, with TRBD1 matching 9 bases. CDR3 length: 15 amino acids. Germline loops: CDR1 KGHSH, CDR2 LQKENI. V was pared by 3 bases and J by 7 bases, with 9 bases of the junction left unmatched.

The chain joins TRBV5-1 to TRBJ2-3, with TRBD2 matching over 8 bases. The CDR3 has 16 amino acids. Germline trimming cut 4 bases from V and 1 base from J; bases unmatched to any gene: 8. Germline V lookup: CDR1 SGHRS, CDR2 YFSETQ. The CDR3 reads CASSGQRGRGTDTQYF. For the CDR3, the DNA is TGCGCCAGCAGCGGCCAGCGGGGGAGGGGCACAGATACGCAGTATTTT.

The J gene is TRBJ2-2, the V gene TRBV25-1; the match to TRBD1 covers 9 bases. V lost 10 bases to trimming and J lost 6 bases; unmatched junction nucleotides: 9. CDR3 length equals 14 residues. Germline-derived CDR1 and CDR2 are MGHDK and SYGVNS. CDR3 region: CANCRDRVSGELFF. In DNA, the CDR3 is TGTGCCAACTGCCGGGACAGGGTCTCCGGGGAGCTGTTTTTT.